The clone carrying this T cell receptor (beta chain) appeared many times. CDR3 size: 11 residues. Germline V CDR1 and CDR2: DFQATT, SNEGSKA (reference sequence). Trimming left V 3 bases short and J 4 bases short, with 4 bases between. Sample-barcoded 5' priming and a J-beta primer mix drove a second PCR of roughly 7 to 11 cycles. TCRdb fed the 5' RACE reads into MiXCR, producing one record per CDR3 protein. The sample consists of more than 600,000 distinct CDR3 sequences, 25% of them appearing once. This specimen comes from a study of blood T cells in healthy people across ages. The same data also went into a second study, on T cells of mothers and their children.

This TCR derives from a boy aged 5-17 years in good health. Sequences were obtained from blood. The chain joins TRBV20-1 to TRBJ2-1; D remains ambiguous. The CDR3 nucleotides read TGCAGTGCTAGGACTTACAATGAGCAGTTCTTC. As protein: CSARTYNEQFF.